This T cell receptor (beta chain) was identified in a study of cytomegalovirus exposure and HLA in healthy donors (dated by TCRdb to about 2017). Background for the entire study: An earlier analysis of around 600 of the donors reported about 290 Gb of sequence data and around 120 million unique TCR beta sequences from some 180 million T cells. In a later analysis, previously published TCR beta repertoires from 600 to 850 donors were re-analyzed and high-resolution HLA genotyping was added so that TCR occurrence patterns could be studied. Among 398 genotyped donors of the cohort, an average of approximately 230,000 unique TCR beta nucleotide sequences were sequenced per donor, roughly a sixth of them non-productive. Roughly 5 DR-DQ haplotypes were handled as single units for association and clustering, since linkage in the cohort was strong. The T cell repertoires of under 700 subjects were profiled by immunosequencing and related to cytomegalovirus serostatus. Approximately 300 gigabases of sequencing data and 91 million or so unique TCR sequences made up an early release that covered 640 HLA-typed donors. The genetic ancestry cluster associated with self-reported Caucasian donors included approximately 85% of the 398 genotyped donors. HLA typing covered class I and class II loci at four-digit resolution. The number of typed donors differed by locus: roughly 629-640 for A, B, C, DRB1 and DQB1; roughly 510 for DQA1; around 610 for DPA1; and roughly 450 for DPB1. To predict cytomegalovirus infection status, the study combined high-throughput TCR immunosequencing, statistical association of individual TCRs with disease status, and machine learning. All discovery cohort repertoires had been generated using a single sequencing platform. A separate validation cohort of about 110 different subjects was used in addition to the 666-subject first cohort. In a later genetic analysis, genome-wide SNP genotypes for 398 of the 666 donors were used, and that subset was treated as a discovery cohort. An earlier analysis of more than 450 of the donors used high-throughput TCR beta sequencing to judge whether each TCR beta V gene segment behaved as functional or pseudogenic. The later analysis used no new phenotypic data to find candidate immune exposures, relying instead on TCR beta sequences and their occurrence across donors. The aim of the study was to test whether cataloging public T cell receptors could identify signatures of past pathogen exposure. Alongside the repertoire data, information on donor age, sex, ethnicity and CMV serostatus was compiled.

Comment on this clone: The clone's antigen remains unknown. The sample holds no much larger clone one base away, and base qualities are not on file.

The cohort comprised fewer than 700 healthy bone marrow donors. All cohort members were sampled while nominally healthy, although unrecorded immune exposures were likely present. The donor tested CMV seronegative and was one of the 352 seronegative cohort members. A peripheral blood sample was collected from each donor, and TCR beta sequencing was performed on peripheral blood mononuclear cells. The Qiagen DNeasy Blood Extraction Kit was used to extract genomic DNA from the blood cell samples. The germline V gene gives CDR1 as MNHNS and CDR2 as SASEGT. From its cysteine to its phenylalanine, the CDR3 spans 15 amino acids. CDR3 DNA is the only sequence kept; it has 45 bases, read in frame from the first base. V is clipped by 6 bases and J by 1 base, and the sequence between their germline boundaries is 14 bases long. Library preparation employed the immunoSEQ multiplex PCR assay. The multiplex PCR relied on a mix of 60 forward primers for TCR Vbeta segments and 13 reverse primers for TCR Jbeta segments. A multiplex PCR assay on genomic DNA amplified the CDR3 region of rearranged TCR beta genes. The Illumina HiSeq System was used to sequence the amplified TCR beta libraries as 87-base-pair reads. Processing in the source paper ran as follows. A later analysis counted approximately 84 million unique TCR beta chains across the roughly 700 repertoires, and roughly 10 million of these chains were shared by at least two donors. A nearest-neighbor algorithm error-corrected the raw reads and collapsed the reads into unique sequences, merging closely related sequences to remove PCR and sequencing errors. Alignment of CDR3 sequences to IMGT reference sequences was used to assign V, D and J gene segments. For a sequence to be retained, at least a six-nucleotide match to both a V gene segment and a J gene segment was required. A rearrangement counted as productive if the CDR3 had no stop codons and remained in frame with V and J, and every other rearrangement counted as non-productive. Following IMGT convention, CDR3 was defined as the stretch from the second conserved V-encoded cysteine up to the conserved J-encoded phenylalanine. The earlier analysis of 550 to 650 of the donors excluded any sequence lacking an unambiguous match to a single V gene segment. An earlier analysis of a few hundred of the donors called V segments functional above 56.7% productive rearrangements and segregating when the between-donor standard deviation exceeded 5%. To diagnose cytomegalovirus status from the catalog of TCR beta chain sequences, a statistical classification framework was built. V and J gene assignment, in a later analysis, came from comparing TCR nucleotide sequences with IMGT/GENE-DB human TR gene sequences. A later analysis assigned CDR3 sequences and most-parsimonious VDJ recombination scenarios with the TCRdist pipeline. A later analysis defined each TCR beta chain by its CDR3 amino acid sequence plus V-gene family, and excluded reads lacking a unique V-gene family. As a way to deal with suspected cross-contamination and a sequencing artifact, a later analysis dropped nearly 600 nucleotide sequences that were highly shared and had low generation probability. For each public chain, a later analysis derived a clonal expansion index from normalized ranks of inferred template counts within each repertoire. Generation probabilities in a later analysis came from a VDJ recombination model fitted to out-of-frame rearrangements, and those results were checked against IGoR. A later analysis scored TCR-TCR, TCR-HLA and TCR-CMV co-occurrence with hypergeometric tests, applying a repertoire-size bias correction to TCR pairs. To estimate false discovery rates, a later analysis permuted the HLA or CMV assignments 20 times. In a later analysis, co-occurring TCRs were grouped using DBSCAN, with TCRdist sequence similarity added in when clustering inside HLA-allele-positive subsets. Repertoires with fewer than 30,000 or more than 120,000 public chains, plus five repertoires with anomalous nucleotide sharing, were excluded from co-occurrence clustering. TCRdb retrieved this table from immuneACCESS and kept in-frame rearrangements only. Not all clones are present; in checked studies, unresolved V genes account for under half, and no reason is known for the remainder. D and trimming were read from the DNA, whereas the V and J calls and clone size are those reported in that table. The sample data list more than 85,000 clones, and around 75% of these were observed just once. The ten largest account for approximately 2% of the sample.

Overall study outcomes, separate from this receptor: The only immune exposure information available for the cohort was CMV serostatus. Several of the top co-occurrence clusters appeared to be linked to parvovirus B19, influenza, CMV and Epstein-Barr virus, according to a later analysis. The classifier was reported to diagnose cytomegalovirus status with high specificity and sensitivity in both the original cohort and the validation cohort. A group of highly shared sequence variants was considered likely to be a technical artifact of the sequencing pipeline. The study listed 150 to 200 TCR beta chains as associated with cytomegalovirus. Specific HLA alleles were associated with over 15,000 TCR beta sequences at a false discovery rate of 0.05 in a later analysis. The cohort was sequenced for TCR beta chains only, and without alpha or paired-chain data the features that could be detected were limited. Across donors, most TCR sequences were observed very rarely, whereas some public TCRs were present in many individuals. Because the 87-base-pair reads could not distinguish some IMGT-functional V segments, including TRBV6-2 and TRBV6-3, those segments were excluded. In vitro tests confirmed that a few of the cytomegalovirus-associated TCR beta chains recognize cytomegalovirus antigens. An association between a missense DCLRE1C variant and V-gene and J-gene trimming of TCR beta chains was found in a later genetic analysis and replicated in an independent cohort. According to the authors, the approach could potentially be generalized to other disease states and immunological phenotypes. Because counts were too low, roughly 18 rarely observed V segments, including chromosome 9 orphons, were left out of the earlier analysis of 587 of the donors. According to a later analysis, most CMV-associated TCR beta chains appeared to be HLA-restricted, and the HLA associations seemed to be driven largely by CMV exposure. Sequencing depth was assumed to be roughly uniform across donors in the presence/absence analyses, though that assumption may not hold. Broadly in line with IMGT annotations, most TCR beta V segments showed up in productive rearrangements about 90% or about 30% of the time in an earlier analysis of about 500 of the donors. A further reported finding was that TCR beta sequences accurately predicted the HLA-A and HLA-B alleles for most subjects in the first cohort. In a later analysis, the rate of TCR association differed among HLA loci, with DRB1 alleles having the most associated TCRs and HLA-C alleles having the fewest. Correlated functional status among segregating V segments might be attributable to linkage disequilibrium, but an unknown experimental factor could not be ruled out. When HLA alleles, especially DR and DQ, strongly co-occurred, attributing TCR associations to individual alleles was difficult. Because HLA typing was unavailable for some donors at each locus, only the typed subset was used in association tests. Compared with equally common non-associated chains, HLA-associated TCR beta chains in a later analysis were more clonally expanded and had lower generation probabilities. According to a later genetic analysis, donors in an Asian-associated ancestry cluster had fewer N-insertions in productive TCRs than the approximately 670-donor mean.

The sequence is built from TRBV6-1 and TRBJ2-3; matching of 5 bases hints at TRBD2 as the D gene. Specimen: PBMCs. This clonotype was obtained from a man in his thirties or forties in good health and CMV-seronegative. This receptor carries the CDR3 CASSSTRLGTDTQYF. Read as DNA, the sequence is TGTGCCAGCAGCTCAACTAGACTGGGCACAGATACGCAGTATTTT.